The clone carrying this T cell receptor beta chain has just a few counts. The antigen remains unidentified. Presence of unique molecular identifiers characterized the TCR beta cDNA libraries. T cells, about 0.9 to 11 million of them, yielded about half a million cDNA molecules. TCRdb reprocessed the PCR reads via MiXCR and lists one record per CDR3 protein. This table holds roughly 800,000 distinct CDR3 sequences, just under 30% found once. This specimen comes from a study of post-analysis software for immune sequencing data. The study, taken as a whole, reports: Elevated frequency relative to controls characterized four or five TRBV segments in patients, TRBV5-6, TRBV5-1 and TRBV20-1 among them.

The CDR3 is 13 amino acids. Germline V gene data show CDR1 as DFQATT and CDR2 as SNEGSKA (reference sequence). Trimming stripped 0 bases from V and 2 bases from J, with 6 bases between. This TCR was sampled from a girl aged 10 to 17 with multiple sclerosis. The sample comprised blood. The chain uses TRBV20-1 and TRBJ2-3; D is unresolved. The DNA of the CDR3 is TGCAGTGCTAGAGAACTAATCACAGATACGCAGTATTTT. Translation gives CSARELITDTQYF.